This T cell receptor beta chain emerged from a study of blood T cells in healthy people across ages (dated by TCRdb to 2014 to 2015). Turning to the overall study: Template switching captured roughly one uniquely barcoded TCR beta cDNA molecule per two T cells in model experiments. To track age-related changes in TCR beta repertoire diversity, the study relied on deep sequencing normalized with unique cDNA molecular identifiers. The donors were split into four age groups: young (average around 15 years), middle-aged (about 40), aged (more than 60) and long-lived (under 85). To avoid experimental bias, donors of different ages were distributed randomly across sequencing lanes. The study analyzed two additional independent replicas of 1 million unique cDNA reads from the same blood draw for two donors, one aged 18 to 29 and one aged 80 or older. Findings and caveats that apply to the study as a whole: Since profiling was done on bulk unsorted PBMCs, naive and antigen-experienced compartments could not be conclusively compared. Total diversity estimates from one million sequenced T cells were considered lower bounds and underestimates. There was a strong correlation between observed TCR beta diversity and the percentage of naive T cells measured by flow cytometry. The long-lived group showed more naive CD4+ T cells, fewer expanded clones and increased TCR diversity than the aged group, suggesting age selection. Observed TCR beta diversity per million T cells fell roughly linearly with age, and a significant reduction was already apparent by age around 36. The CMV infection status of donors was not known, potentially confounding age-related changes in expanded clonotypes.

Counted from cysteine to phenylalanine, this CDR3 has 16 amino acids. Only the CDR3 part of the read is kept: 48 bases, read in frame from the first base. Unmatched junction bases come to 10, with V trimmed by 2 bases and J by 5 bases. From the germline V gene, CDR1 is ENHRY and CDR2 is SYGVKD. Systemically healthy Caucasian individuals from Russia, some 40 in total and aged roughly 6 to 95 years, were included as donors. Roughly 9 milliliters of peripheral blood were drawn from each donor into EDTA-treated Vacutainer tubes. PBMCs were isolated by Ficoll-Paque density-gradient centrifugation, with at least 7 million obtained per sample. Trizol reagent was used to extract total RNA from the PBMCs, yielding at least 6 micrograms per sample. Naive CD45RAhigh/CD27high T cell percentages were measured by flow cytometry on a PBMC aliquot from every donor. On this clonotype itself: Which antigen it targets is not known. Per-base quality was not reported, and no clone a single base away is much larger than it.

The receptor library was made with 5' RACE. The run used an Illumina HiSeq 2500. A second roughly 6 to 12 cycle PCR used a sample-barcoded 5' primer and a J-beta primer mix. A template-switch 5' adaptor carrying 12 random nucleotides introduced a unique molecular identifier onto each TCR beta cDNA molecule. At least 2.5 million CDR3-containing paired-end reads were obtained from each sample. First-strand cDNA was synthesized from all RNA with the Mint cDNA synthesis kit, primed by a TRBC-specific oligonucleotide. Following uracil-DNA glycosylase treatment, all cDNA underwent a first 18-cycle PCR with the universal primers M1SS and BC2_uni_R. Regarding the original processing steps: For normalization, 1 million high-quality reads were randomly selected from each sample, with every read carrying a distinct molecular identifier. Reads with shared molecular identifiers were discarded instead of being binned into consensus sequences. CDR3 identification, clonotype clustering and error correction used MiTCR with a Q25 quality threshold and the strictest error-elimination algorithm. A nonparametric unseen species model with Euler transformation was used to estimate a lower bound on total TCR beta diversity. TCRdb reworked the public reads: Q25 trimming with fastp, MiXCR clone assembly, productive beta chains retained. Entries that share a CDR3 protein sequence are merged under the most common genes and DNA. In this record, the V and J calls reflect TCRdb's handling and not the investigators' own analysis. For this sample there are about 1.4 million distinct CDR3 sequences; 45% to 70% appear just once. Of the sample, 6.5% to 8.5% is held by the ten largest clones.

The chain is encoded by TRBV10-3 joined to TRBJ2-5, and 8 bases in between align with TRBD1. The receptor was isolated from a man between 18 and 29 years old in good health. Sequenced sample: blood. The DNA sequence is as follows: TGTGCCATCAGTGAGGGCAGTCAGCAGGGGGCCGAGACCCAGTACTTC. This gives the protein CAISEGSQQGAETQYF.